The 2 T cell receptor beta chains below come from one sample, sequenced in a study of prognosis after radiotherapy for stage I lung cancer. The genomic DNA TCR beta CDR3 region underwent two rounds of multiplex PCR. Specific primers for each TRBV and TRBJ gene were what first-round PCR used. Via MiXCR, TCRdb re-called the multiplex PCR reads, giving one row per CDR3 protein. The sample has 45,000 to 70,000 distinct CDR3 sequences, 26% seen once. Sequencing was performed on PBMCs, taken before or after stereotactic body radiation therapy (not recorded which). The receptors here all came from a donor over 45 with non-small cell lung cancer.

Remarks on this clonotype: A much larger clone differs from this one at a single base, so this may be a read error. The chain carries TRBV20-1 and TRBJ1-1; 9 bases map to TRBD1. The ends lost 0 bases at V and 2 bases at J; junction bases unmatched: 4. This CDR3 spans 15 amino acids. Germline lookup yields CDR1 DFQATT and CDR2 SNEGSKA (reference sequence). CDR3: CSARERGQGNTEAFF. DNA for the CDR3: TGCAGTGCTAGAGAACGGGGACAGGGTAACACTGAAGCTTTCTTT.

The rearrangement joins TRBV15 to TRBJ2-7; D possibly corresponds to TRBD1 (6 bases). This CDR3 comprises 15 residues. Germline CDR1 is LNHNV and CDR2 is YYDKDF (reference sequence). The V and J ends lost 0 bases and 5 bases respectively, with 14 bases between them. In DNA form, the CDR3 reads TGTGCCACCAGCAGAGATCGAGGGGGTTGCGACGAGCAGTACTTC. Translating it yields CATSRDRGGCDEQYF.